Here is one T cell receptor (beta chain) with its context. Antigen specificity is unknown. TCRdb re-analysed the 5' RACE reads in MiXCR, keeping a single row per CDR3 protein. The sample shows 350,000 or so distinct CDR3 sequences, approximately 10% of them seen only once. Germline CDR1 is SSHAT and CDR2 is FNYEAQ (reference sequence). This CDR3 has 13 amino acids. With 2 bases removed from V and 6 bases from J, the gap between germline ends came to 11 bases. The sample originates from a study of identical twins. Regarding the study as a whole: Carriage of fewer insertions was seen in abundant cord blood beta clonotypes, whereas memory repertoires showed none.

J is TRBJ2-7 and V is TRBV7-7; the D gene could be TRBD1 or TRBD2 (6 bases each). The receptor comes from a woman in her fifties or sixties in good health. Material for sequencing was naive T cells sorted from blood. As DNA, the CDR3 is TGTGCCAGCAGCTTATACGAGGGGGGCGAGCAGTACGTC. This codes for CASSLYEGGEQYV.